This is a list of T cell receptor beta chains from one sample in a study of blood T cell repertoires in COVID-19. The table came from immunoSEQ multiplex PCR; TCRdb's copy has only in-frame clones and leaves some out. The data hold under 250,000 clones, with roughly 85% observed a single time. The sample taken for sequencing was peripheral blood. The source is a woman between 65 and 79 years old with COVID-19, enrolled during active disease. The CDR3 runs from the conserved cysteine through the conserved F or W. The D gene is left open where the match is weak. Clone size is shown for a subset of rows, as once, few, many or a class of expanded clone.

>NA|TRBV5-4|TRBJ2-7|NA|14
CASSSGTRVYEQYF
TGTGCCAGCAGCTCCGGGACAAGGGTCTACGAGCAGTACTTC
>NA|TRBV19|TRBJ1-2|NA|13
CASSKRQNYGYTF
TGTGCCAGTAGTAAAAGACAGAACTATGGCTACACCTTC
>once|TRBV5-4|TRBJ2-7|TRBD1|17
CASSLVVPGQEIYEQYF
TGTGCCAGCAGCTTGGTCGTACCGGGACAGGAGATCTACGAGCAGTACTTC
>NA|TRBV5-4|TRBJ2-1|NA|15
CASSPPQGVRNEQFF
TGTGCCAGCAGCCCCCCACAGGGAGTAAGGAATGAGCAGTTCTTC
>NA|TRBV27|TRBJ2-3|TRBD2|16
CASSLTSGASTDTQYF
TGTGCCAGCAGTTTGACTAGCGGAGCTAGCACAGATACGCAGTATTTT
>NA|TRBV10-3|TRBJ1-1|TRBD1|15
CATRTGGPMNTEAFF
TGTGCCACCCGGACAGGGGGACCCATGAACACTGAAGCTTTCTTT
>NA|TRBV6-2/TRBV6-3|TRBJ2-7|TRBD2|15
CASSYSGTRDYEQYF
TGTGCCAGCAGTTACTCCGGGACTAGGGACTACGAGCAGTACTTC
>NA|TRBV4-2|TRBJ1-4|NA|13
CASSQDRVEKLFF
TGTGCCAGCAGCCAAGACAGGGTTGAAAAACTGTTTTTT
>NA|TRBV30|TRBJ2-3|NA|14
CAWSDGVVPSTQYF
TGTGCCTGGAGTGATGGAGTAGTGCCCAGTACGCAGTATTTT
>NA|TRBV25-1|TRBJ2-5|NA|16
CASSGTRTVSQETQYF
TGTGCCAGCAGTGGTACGAGGACAGTCTCTCAAGAGACCCAGTACTTC
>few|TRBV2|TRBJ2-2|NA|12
CASRQGPGELFF
TGTGCCAGCAGACAGGGCCCCGGGGAGCTGTTTTTT
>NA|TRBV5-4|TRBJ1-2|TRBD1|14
CASSARDRIYGYTF
TGTGCCAGCAGCGCAAGGGACAGAATCTATGGCTACACCTTC
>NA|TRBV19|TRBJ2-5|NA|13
CASSIQIRETQYF
TGTGCCAGTAGTATCCAGATAAGAGAGACCCAGTACTTC
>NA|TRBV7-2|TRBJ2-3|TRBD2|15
CASSSGSGHTDTQYF
TGTGCCAGCAGTAGCGGGAGCGGGCACACAGATACGCAGTATTTT
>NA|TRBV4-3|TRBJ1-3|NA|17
CASSQDSRAGYGNTIYF
TGCGCCAGCAGCCAAGATAGTCGGGCAGGGTATGGAAACACCATATATTTT
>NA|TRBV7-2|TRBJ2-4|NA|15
CASSPVGGLEDIQYF
TGTGCCAGCAGCCCTGTCGGGGGGCTGGAGGACATTCAGTACTTC
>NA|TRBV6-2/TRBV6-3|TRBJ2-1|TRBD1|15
CASSQGQGSYNEQFF
TGTGCCAGCAGCCAAGGACAGGGTTCCTACAATGAGCAGTTCTTC
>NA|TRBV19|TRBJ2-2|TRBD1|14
CASRIGTATGELFF
TGTGCCAGTAGGATCGGGACAGCCACCGGGGAGCTGTTTTTT
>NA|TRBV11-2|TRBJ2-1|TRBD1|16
CASSLMGQGASNEQFF
TGTGCCAGCAGCTTGATGGGACAGGGGGCTTCGAATGAGCAGTTCTTC
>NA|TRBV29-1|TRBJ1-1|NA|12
CSVATGNTEAFF
TGCAGCGTCGCTACAGGGAACACTGAAGCTTTCTTT
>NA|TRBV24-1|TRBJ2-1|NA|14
CATSDYVPPNEQFF
TGTGCCACCAGTGATTATGTTCCTCCCAATGAGCAGTTCTTC
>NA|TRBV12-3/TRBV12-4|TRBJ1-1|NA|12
CASSFKENEAFF
TGTGCCAGCAGTTTTAAGGAGAACGAAGCTTTCTTT